The next 2 T cell receptor beta chains were all read from a single sample in a study of CXCR3-negative and CXCR3-positive naive CD8 T cells. Through 5' RACE with UMI labels, the TRB cDNA libraries were prepared. TCRdb re-called the 5' RACE reads; one entry per CDR3 protein, DNA not given. The sample holds some 60,000 distinct CDR3 sequences. These TCRs are of unknown antigen specificity. The study's findings and limits: Higher TRB CDR3 hydrophobicity marked CXCR3-positive naive cells relative to CXCR3-negative naive cells.

Sequenced sample: naive CXCR3+ CD8+ T cells from blood. The subset is: CD45RO-CCR7+CD27+CD95- naive CD8+ T cells expressing CXCR3 (TNR3+). Source of these receptors: a human donor in good health. Some clones in this sample may be carry-over from other donors' samples.

V and J are TRBV27 and TRBJ2-1; without DNA, the TCRdb call of TRBD1 cannot be checked. Germline V CDR1 and CDR2: MNHEY, SMNVEV (reference sequence). The CDR3 covers 13 residues. This chain's CDR3 is CASSFFRGGEQFF.

The chain joins TRBV7-2 to TRBJ2-7. This CDR3 is 14 amino acids long. Germline assignment: CDR1 SGHTA and CDR2 FQGNSA. This CDR3 is CASSLALGTYEQYF.